The 28 T cell receptor beta chains given below trace back to one sample, sequenced in a study of T cell responses to AZD1222 COVID-19 vaccine. The assay was immunoSEQ multiplex PCR, and TCRdb's table has in-frame clones only and misses some. The sample lists tens of thousands of clones, roughly 90% seen once, with approximately 10% in the top ten. The sequencing here drew on peripheral blood, taken on day 0 of AZD1222 vaccination. The source of these receptors is an adult in good health.

The CDR3, as DNA: TGTGCCAGCAGCCCACAATTAGCGGGAGCGGGCGGGGAGCTGTTTTTT. It specifies CASSPQLAGAGGELFF. The chain is built from TRBV7-8 and TRBJ2-2; 9 bases line up with TRBD2. V lost 5 bases to trimming and J lost 7 bases; unmatched junction nucleotides: 11. Germline values: CDR1 SGHVS, CDR2 FQNEAQ. This CDR3 is built from 16 residues.

The V gene is TRBV7-9, the J gene TRBJ2-1, with 7 bases matching TRBD1. Per the germline V gene, CDR1 is SEHNR and CDR2 is FQNEAQ (reference sequence). V lost 5 bases and J lost 4; bases outside the gene matches: 8. The CDR3 covers 15 residues. The CDR3 protein is CASSPYGQAYNEQFF. The DNA of the CDR3 is TGTGCCAGCAGCCCGTATGGACAGGCGTACAATGAGCAGTTCTTC.

This clone qualifies as medium-sized. The gene calls are TRBV7-9 and TRBJ1-1; 7 bases fit TRBD1. The V and J ends lost 4 bases and 3 bases, in that order; junction bases with no gene match: 11. CDR3 size: 16 residues. Germline loops: CDR1 SEHNR, CDR2 FQNEAQ (reference sequence). The DNA for the CDR3 is TGTGCCAGCAGCTGGCCCACTCAGGGGGTGGACACTGAAGCTTTCTTT. Its protein is CASSWPTQGVDTEAFF.

The J gene is TRBJ1-2, the V gene TRBV20-1, with D unclear. The CDR3 sequence is 13 residues long. The germline V gene has CDR1 DFQATT and CDR2 SNEGSKA (reference sequence). Between the trimmed V and J ends, which lost 3 bases and 7 bases, there was a span of 15 bases. CDR3 sequence reads: CSASTQTAGGYTF. The CDR3 coding sequence is TGCAGTGCTAGTACCCAGACTGCTGGTGGCTACACCTTC.

V is TRBV27 and J is TRBJ1-1, with TRBD1 as a possible D gene (5 bases). Trimming stripped 2 bases from V and 0 bases from J, with 13 bases between. Per germline, CDR1 MNHEY and CDR2 SMNVEV (reference sequence). This CDR3 is 16 amino acids long. As DNA, the CDR3 is TGTGCCAGCAGTTTACGTCGTCAGGGACTGAACACTGAAGCTTTCTTT. Translated: CASSLRRQGLNTEAFF.

The chain has TRBV30 and TRBJ1-2; the D is unclear. Trimming took off 1 base at V and 8 bases at J, with 14 bases between the two ends. Germline loops: CDR1 GTSNPN, CDR2 SVGIG (reference sequence). The CDR3 runs to 13 residues. CDR3 protein: CAWSGPLGAGYTF. The CDR3 nucleotides read TGTGCCTGGAGTGGTCCCCTGGGCGCCGGCTACACCTTC.

The CDR3 loop is CAYRTGSSGNTIYF. The CDR3 DNA reads as TGTGCGTACAGGACAGGGAGCTCCGGAAACACCATATATTTT. The chain couples TRBV6-5 to TRBJ1-3; 8 bases map to TRBD1. The CDR3 runs to 14 residues. CDR1 MNHEY and CDR2 SVGAGI come from the germline V gene.

V is TRBV6-5 and J is TRBJ2-7, with D perhaps assigned TRBD1 or TRBD2 (5 bases each). This CDR3 comprises 14 residues. Germline CDR1 and CDR2: MNHEY and SVGAGI. The germline V and J ends were trimmed by 4 bases and 0 bases, with 10 bases remaining between them. CDR3 bases: TGTGCCAGCAGTTTGGGACGGAGCTCCTACGAGCAGTACGTC. Residues: CASSLGRSSYEQYV.

The chain combines TRBV30 with TRBJ2-6, with no clear D. CDR1 is GTSNPN, CDR2 SVGIG, per germline (reference sequence). The CDR3 spans 13 residues. V dropped 0 bases and J dropped 4 bases, with 4 bases sitting between them. The CDR3 sequence: CAWSVGGANVLTF. The CDR3 DNA sequence: TGTGCCTGGAGTGTAGGCGGGGCCAACGTCCTGACTTTC.

This chain links TRBV11-2 with TRBJ2-3, with 8 positions matching TRBD2. With 6 bases clipped from V and 9 bases from J, the junction kept 5 bases outside the gene matches. The germline V gene encodes CDR1 SGHAT and CDR2 FQNNGV. The CDR3 covers 12 residues. This CDR3 reads CASRRSGGTQYF. CDR3 sequence (DNA): TGTGCCAGCAGGCGGTCGGGGGGGACGCAGTATTTT.

This rearrangement joins TRBV5-1 to TRBJ2-3; 8 nucleotides line up with TRBD2. The V gene's germline CDR1 is SGHRS and CDR2 YFSETQ. V lost 3 bases and J lost 4; bases outside the gene matches: 13. The CDR3 totals 17 residues. CDR3 sequence reads: CASSSRVAGGGSDTQYF. CDR3 DNA: TGCGCCAGCAGCTCCCGGGTCGCGGGAGGTGGTTCAGATACGCAGTATTTT.

CDR3: CASSARGRGRVNTEAFF. DNA of the CDR3: TGTGCCAGCAGTGCCCGGGGCAGGGGGCGGGTGAACACTGAAGCTTTCTTT. This rearrangement joins TRBV6-1 to TRBJ1-1; 8 nucleotides agree with TRBD1. The CDR3 spans 17 residues. The germline V gene has CDR1 MNHNS and CDR2 SASEGT. J gave up 0 bases and V 4 bases, and 10 bases lay outside the gene matches.

This chain connects TRBV28 to TRBJ1-1, with no clear D. V lost 2 bases, J lost 1 base, and 8 bases lay in between. Germline V gene data show CDR1 as MDHEN and CDR2 as SYDVKM. This CDR3 has 14 residues. CDR3: CASSLALKNTEAFF. In DNA, the CDR3 is TGTGCCAGCAGTTTAGCGTTAAAGAACACTGAAGCTTTCTTT.

The chain recombines TRBV7-6 with TRBJ1-2; 11 bases line up with TRBD1. From germline, CDR1 is SGHVS and CDR2 FNYEAQ. This CDR3 has 17 amino acids. After removal of 4 bases from V and 4 bases from J, the junction contained 11 bases not matched to a gene. CDR3 protein: CASSSRTGGGGGYGYTF. CDR3 DNA sequence: TGTGCCAGCAGCTCTAGGACAGGGGGCGGAGGAGGCTATGGCTACACCTTC.

This clone was detected only a few times. This chain connects TRBV27 to TRBJ1-3; D call uncertain. Trimming removed 0 bases from V and 0 bases from J, with 6 bases in between. The CDR3 loop spans 15 amino acids. Germline lookup yields CDR1 MNHEY and CDR2 SMNVEV (reference sequence). CDR3 residues: CASSLSGSSGNTIYF. Written as DNA, the CDR3 is TGTGCCAGCAGTTTATCAGGGAGCTCTGGAAACACCATATATTTT.

CDR3 sequence (DNA): TGTGCCAGCAGATCCCCTAAAGGCTATGGCTACACCTTC. As protein: CASRSPKGYGYTF. The V call is TRBV28, the J call TRBJ1-2, with no clear D. From germline, CDR1 is MDHEN and CDR2 SYDVKM. Trimming took off 6 bases at V and 4 bases at J, with 12 bases between the two ends. This CDR3 spans 13 amino acids.

A few counts support this clone. V gene TRBV9 combines with J gene TRBJ2-2; D uncertain. Trimming removed 3 bases at V and 5 bases at J, with 8 bases between. The germline V gene encodes CDR1 SGDLS and CDR2 YYNGEE. The CDR3 contains 13 residues. The CDR3 here is CASSGLVTGELFF. The CDR3 coding sequence is TGTGCCAGCAGCGGCCTTGTGACCGGGGAGCTGTTTTTT.

This chain joins TRBV14 and TRBJ2-1, with 7 bases identical to TRBD1. V dropped 3 bases and J dropped 8; count of bases not matched to a gene: 13. Germline CDR1 SGHDN, CDR2 FVKESK. The CDR3 has 16 residues. Here the CDR3 DNA reads TGTGCCAGCAGCCACCTCTCGGCAGGGGGTCATTATGAGCAGTTCTTC. Encoded protein: CASSHLSAGGHYEQFF. Full variable domain (rest looked up from reference TRBV14 and TRBJ2-1): EAGVTQFPSHSVIEKGQTVTLRCDPISGHDNLYWYRRVMGKEIKFLLHFVKESKQDESGMPNNRFLAERTGGTYSTLKVQPAELEDSGVYFCASSHLSAGGHYEQFFGPGTRLTVL.

The rearrangement uses TRBV2 and TRBJ1-2; 8 nucleotides agree with TRBD1. Losses at the gene ends were 8 bases for V and 12 bases for J; bases not matched to a gene: 8. The CDR3 contains 11 residues. Germline-derived CDR1 and CDR2 are SNHLY and FYNNEI. The CDR3 DNA reads as TGTGCCAGCGGAGGACAGGGAGGTAACACCTTC. Amino acid sequence: CASGGQGGNTF.

The gene calls are TRBV5-1 and TRBJ2-7; D is possibly TRBD1 (7 bases). Germline V lookup: CDR1 SGHRS, CDR2 YFSETQ. The V gene lost 1 base and the J gene lost 2 bases, with 13 bases spanning the gap. The CDR3 totals 15 residues. The CDR3 region has the DNA TGCGCCAGCAGCTTGATCCAGGGGGGCGCCTACGAGCAGTACTTC. It yields the protein CASSLIQGGAYEQYF.

V usage is TRBV27 and J usage is TRBJ2-6; 10 nucleotides match TRBD1. The CDR3 has 19 residues. The V segment lost 5 bases and the J segment 0 bases; nucleotides outside the gene matches: 10. Germline V gene lookup returns CDR1 MNHEY and CDR2 SMNVEV (reference sequence). CDR3 in amino acids: CASSVSGTGVLSGANVLTF. The CDR3 nucleotides are TGTGCCAGCAGTGTTTCCGGGACAGGGGTCCTCTCTGGGGCCAACGTCCTGACTTTC.

This clone was seen a few times. The DNA for the CDR3 is TGTGCCAGTAGAGGACTAGCGGGGGGGCTTGGTGGCAAAAACATTCAGTACTTC. Translated, it gives CASRGLAGGLGGKNIQYF. The V and J genes are TRBV19 and TRBJ2-4, with 15 bases that match TRBD2. V shed 6 bases, J shed 3 bases, and the junction held 9 bases outside the gene matches. The CDR3 loop spans 18 amino acids. Per the germline V gene, CDR1 is LNHDA and CDR2 is SQIVND (reference sequence).

V usage is TRBV11-2 and J usage is TRBJ2-7; the D call may be TRBD1 or TRBD2 (6 bases each). Germline values: CDR1 SGHAT, CDR2 FQNNGV. CDR3 size: 13 residues. This CDR3 reads CASRGLSGTQTTV. The CDR3 DNA reads as TGTGCCAGCAGGGGACTCTCCGGGACACAGACTACAGTC.

This clone came up once. The chain is built from TRBV19 and TRBJ2-1; TRBD1 agrees at 8 bases. The trim removed 4 bases at V and 6 bases at J, leaving 8 bases unmatched. CDR3 length: 15 residues. Per germline, CDR1 LNHDA and CDR2 SQIVND (reference sequence). The CDR3 bases are TGTGCCAGTAGTAGTCAAGGACAGGGCCTCAATGAGCAGTTCTTC. The encoded protein is CASSSQGQGLNEQFF.

Here the CDR3 DNA reads TGCGCCAGCAGCTTGGGGGCCGGGACTAGAAACGAGCAGTACTTC. This gives the protein CASSLGAGTRNEQYF. The rearrangement uses TRBV5-1 and TRBJ2-7; TRBD2 aligns across 8 bases. Trimming took 0 bases from V and 5 from J; bases not matched to a gene: 7. Germline CDR1 is SGHRS and CDR2 is YFSETQ. CDR3 length: 15 amino acids.

The chain joins TRBV7-9 to TRBJ2-1, with D hard to call. CDR1 and CDR2 (germline): SEHNR, FQNEAQ (reference sequence). V lost 3 bases, J lost 4 bases, and 10 bases lay in between. This CDR3 is built from 14 residues. The CDR3 reads CASSLQTLYNEQFF. CDR3 coding DNA: TGTGCCAGCAGCTTGCAGACTCTGTACAATGAGCAGTTCTTC.

Here the CDR3 DNA reads TGTGCCAGCAGCCAACTTATAGGACAGACCTATGGCTACACCTTC. Its translation: CASSQLIGQTYGYTF. This chain links TRBV7-3 with TRBJ1-2, with D possibly matching TRBD1 (6 bases). V dropped 5 bases and J dropped 4 bases, with 17 bases sitting between them. CDR3 size: 15 residues. Germline V gene lookup returns CDR1 SGHTA and CDR2 FQGTGA. Full variable domain (outside the CDR3, taken from reference TRBV7-3 and TRBJ1-2): GAGVSQTPSNKVTEKGKYVELRCDPISGHTALYWYRQSLGQGPEFLIYFQGTGAADDSGLPNDRFFAVRPEGSVSTLKIQRTERGDSAVYLCASSQLIGQTYGYTFGSGTRLTVV.

The gene calls are TRBV12-3 or TRBV12-4 and TRBJ2-2; D is undetermined. The length of the CDR3 is 12 residues. The V gene lost 5 bases and the J gene lost 4 bases, with 5 bases spanning the gap. The CDR3 DNA reads TGTGCCAGCAGTAGACTCACCGGGGAGCTGTTTTTT. It specifies CASSRLTGELFF.